Following are 28 T cell receptor beta chains from one sample sequenced in a study of vaccination and CD4 T cells after COVID-19. Treatment reported: roughly ten-day PBMC culture with coronavirus spike peptide pools or control peptides (ViraFEST assay). Their recognized antigens are unknown. Sequence data for DNA of cultured CD4+ T cells were generated by the Oncomine TCR Beta short-read assay. TCRdb re-derived calls from the PCR reads in MiXCR, one entry per CDR3 protein. Counted here are about 18,000 distinct CDR3 sequences, 58% occurring once; the ten biggest clones make up 6.6%. The specimen was CD4+ T cells from blood, cultured in vitro, collected before SARS-CoV-2 vaccination. Receptor source: a human donor who had recovered from COVID-19.

The rearrangement uses TRBV20-1 and TRBJ2-1; no firm D call. The CDR3 loop spans 14 amino acids. In germline, CDR1 is DFQATT, CDR2 SNEGSKA (reference sequence). V dropped 0 bases and J dropped 7 bases, with 13 bases sitting between them. This CDR3 reads CSARDWRGRNEQFF. The DNA of the CDR3 is TGCAGTGCTAGAGATTGGCGAGGAAGGAATGAGCAGTTCTTC.

The rearrangement links TRBV11-3 to TRBJ2-5; D possibly corresponds to TRBD2 (5 bases). The germline V gene encodes CDR1 SGHNT and CDR2 YENEEA. The CDR3 extends over 13 amino acids. Trimming removed 4 bases from V and 5 bases from J, with 11 bases in between. The CDR3 loop is CASSSGLAETQYF. The CDR3 DNA reads TGTGCCAGCAGCTCCGGACTCGCGGAGACCCAGTACTTC.

The chain couples TRBV19 to TRBJ2-1; D is possibly TRBD2 (5 bases). The CDR3 extends over 13 amino acids. Trimming cost V 3 bases and J 8 bases, with 11 bases left between them. The germline V gene encodes CDR1 LNHDA and CDR2 SQIVND (reference sequence). CDR3 DNA: TGTGCCAGTAGTATCCATGCGAGGGATGAGCAGTTCTTC. Protein product: CASSIHARDEQFF.

The chain combines TRBV30 with TRBJ2-2; D ambiguous. CDR3 length: 14 amino acids. Germline CDR1 GTSNPN, CDR2 SVGIG (reference sequence). Deletions cut 3 bases from V and 2 bases from J, with 10 bases between. CDR3 nucleotide sequence: TGTGCCTGGAGGCGACGGACCAACACCGGGGAGCTGTTTTTT. Protein product: CAWRRRTNTGELFF.

This clonotype was seen more than once but under ten times. The chain couples TRBV21-1 to TRBJ2-3; the table names TRBD1, a call not compared with the DNA. TRBV21-1 is given as a pseudogene. This CDR3 is 17 amino acids long. CDR3 amino acids: CASGSQGETIGADTQYF. CDR3 bases: TGTGCCAGCGGAAGCCAGGGGGAGACTATAGGCGCAGATACGCAGTATTTT.

CDR3 protein: CASSLDKLFF. CDR3 in DNA: TGTGCCAGCAGTTTAGATAAGCTGTTTTTT. The V call is TRBV27, the J call TRBJ2-2; D is uncertain. The CDR3 spans 10 residues. Germline loops: CDR1 MNHEY, CDR2 SMNVEV (reference sequence). With 2 bases removed from V and 12 bases from J, the gap between germline ends came to 4 bases.

The V call is TRBV19, the J call TRBJ1-5; possible D gene TRBD1, 6 bases. The CDR3 totals 15 residues. The germline V gene has CDR1 LNHDA and CDR2 SQIVND (reference sequence). V lost 0 bases and J lost 7, with 13 bases in between. The CDR3 DNA reads TGTGCCAGTAGTATAGACAGGGGCGGGTGGCAGCCCCAGCATTTT. Translated: CASSIDRGGWQPQHF. Complete variable domain (other parts from reference TRBV19 and TRBJ1-5): DGGITQSPKYLFRKEGQNVTLSCEQNLNHDAMYWYRQDPGQGLRLIYYSQIVNDFQKGDIAEGYSVSREKKESFPLTVTSAQKNPTAFYLCASSIDRGGWQPQHFGDGTRLSIL.

This clonotype was counted once. The chain combines TRBV7-3 with TRBJ2-1, with TRBD2 matching 10 bases. V shed 2 bases and J 3 bases; nucleotides not matched to a gene: 13. Germline V CDR1 and CDR2: SGHTA, FQGTGA. This CDR3 is 19 amino acids long. The CDR3 DNA is TGTGCCAGCAGCTTAGGTTTAAGAGCGGGAGGGACGATCTACAATGAGCAGTTCTTC. Protein sequence: CASSLGLRAGGTIYNEQFF.

The rearrangement uses TRBV6-1 and TRBJ1-5; D is undetermined. Germline V gene data show CDR1 as MNHNS and CDR2 as SASEGT. V dropped 10 bases and J dropped 7 bases, with 14 bases sitting between them. The CDR3 runs to 12 residues. This chain's CDR3 is CATDEAGQPQHF. The CDR3 DNA sequence: TGTGCCACGGATGAGGCCGGGCAGCCCCAGCATTTT.

V and J are TRBV7-3 and TRBJ2-3, with 11 bases that match TRBD2. Germline values: CDR1 SGHTA, CDR2 FQGTGA. The CDR3 has 16 residues. J was trimmed by 3 bases and V by 1 base; bases with no gene match: 3. CDR3 amino acids: CASSLIAGGRTDTQYF. CDR3 DNA sequence: TGTGCCAGCAGCTTAATAGCGGGAGGGAGAACAGATACGCAGTATTTT.

This chain connects TRBV12-3 or TRBV12-4 to TRBJ1-6; D gene ambiguous. V was shortened by 5 bases and J by 7 bases, with 15 bases between the two germline ends. The CDR3 runs 15 residues. CDR3 protein: CASSATGIGNSPLHF. The CDR3 nucleotides are TGTGCCAGCAGTGCCACGGGGATTGGCAATTCACCCCTCCACTTT.

This clonotype turned up a few times. The V gene is TRBV24-1, the J gene TRBJ2-2, with a possible D match to TRBD2 (8 bases). The CDR3 is 20 amino acids. Germline V CDR1 and CDR2: KGHDR, SFDVKD. V was shortened by 10 bases and J by 4 bases, with 33 bases between the two germline ends. CDR3 loop: CATMRDTGAERERSTGELFF. The CDR3 coding sequence is TGTGCCACGATGAGAGATACAGGGGCTGAGCGGGAGCGGAGCACCGGGGAGCTGTTTTTT.

The gene calls are TRBV20-1 and TRBJ2-3; possible D gene TRBD2, 6 bases. V was clipped by 0 bases and J by 12 bases, with 10 bases between them. The CDR3 runs to 11 residues. Germline V gene data show CDR1 as DFQATT and CDR2 as SNEGSKA (reference sequence). CDR3 sequence reads: CSARDLAGQYF. As DNA, the CDR3 is TGCAGTGCTAGAGATTTGGCGGGACAGTATTTT.

This clonotype showed up just a few times. This chain uses TRBV27 with TRBJ2-7, with 7 bases fitting TRBD2. Germline V lookup: CDR1 MNHEY, CDR2 SMNVEV (reference sequence). Germline trimming cut 8 bases from V and 0 bases from J; bases unmatched to any gene: 10. The CDR3 runs to 15 residues. The CDR3 spells CASQTTSARSYEQYF. The CDR3 DNA reads TGTGCCAGCCAGACCACTAGCGCACGCTCCTACGAGCAGTACTTC.

This sequence joins TRBV12-3 or TRBV12-4 and TRBJ1-1, with a weak D call TRBD1 (6 bases). The CDR3 covers 14 residues. V dropped 3 bases and J dropped 4 bases, with 12 bases sitting between them. CDR3: CASSFGGGGTEAFF. Here the CDR3 DNA reads TGTGCCAGCAGTTTCGGGGGCGGGGGCACTGAAGCTTTCTTT.

There are a few counts of this clonotype. This rearrangement joins TRBV2 to TRBJ2-7; 7 bases agree with TRBD2. Germline V gene sequence: CDR1 SNHLY, CDR2 FYNNEI. Losses at the gene ends were 7 bases for V and 7 bases for J; bases not matched to a gene: 10. There are 13 residues in the CDR3. For the CDR3, the DNA is TGTGCCAGCATCGGCGGGAGTCGGAGGGAGCAGTACTTC. Translating gives CASIGGSRREQYF.

The chain is built from TRBV7-3 and TRBJ2-1; D possibly uses TRBD1 or TRBD2 (5 bases each). Looked up from germline, CDR1 is SGHTA and CDR2 is FQGTGA. V gave up 2 bases and J gave up 14 bases, with 10 bases separating them. The CDR3 is 11 residues long. CDR3 protein: CASSLGGDKFF. In DNA form, the CDR3 reads TGTGCCAGCAGCTTAGGGGGAGATAAGTTCTTC.

The V and J genes are TRBV5-1 and TRBJ1-2, with 7 bases fitting TRBD1. Germline assignment: CDR1 SGHRS and CDR2 YFSETQ. The CDR3 spans 15 residues. The J segment lost 2 bases and the V segment lost 4 bases, leaving 8 bases of the junction unmatched. The DNA for the CDR3 is TGCGCCAGCAGCATTCAGACAGGGCCGAACTATGGCTACACCTTC. Protein sequence: CASSIQTGPNYGYTF.

This clonotype was found a few times. This sequence joins TRBV20-1 and TRBJ2-1; D is ambiguous. Germline lookup yields CDR1 DFQATT and CDR2 SNEGSKA (reference sequence). The CDR3 length is 11 residues. V was pared by 8 bases and J by 5 bases, with 10 bases between. CDR3 protein: CSSGAHNEQFF. The DNA of the CDR3 is TGCAGTTCGGGCGCGCACAATGAGCAGTTCTTC.

CDR3: CASMAPNSYEQYF. CDR3 sequence (DNA): TGTGCCAGCATGGCACCGAACTCCTACGAGCAGTACTTC. V and J are TRBV28 and TRBJ2-7; D call uncertain. V was trimmed by 7 bases and J by 0 bases, leaving 10 bases between them. Germline CDR1 MDHEN, CDR2 SYDVKM. CDR3 size: 13 residues.

The chain joins TRBV20-1 to TRBJ1-6; possibly TRBD1 for D (5 bases). Germline CDR1 and CDR2: DFQATT and SNEGSKA (reference sequence). The V and J ends lost 5 bases and 8 bases respectively, with 16 bases between them. The length of the CDR3 is 14 residues. CDR3: CSAFWGSSDSPLHF. The CDR3 DNA reads as TGCAGTGCTTTCTGGGGGTCCAGTGATTCACCCCTCCACTTT.

In its sample, this clonotype was seen a few times. The V and J genes are TRBV20-1 and TRBJ1-6, with D unclear. Germline V lookup: CDR1 DFQATT, CDR2 SNEGSKA (reference sequence). Trimming cost V 6 bases and J 10 bases, with 22 bases left between them. This CDR3 is built from 15 residues. The DNA of the CDR3 is TGCAGTGCCCTAGCTGGACCTGCCAGAGAGTCACCCCTCCACTTT. Translation: CSALAGPARESPLHF.

This clonotype showed up just a few times. The chain links TRBV28 to TRBJ2-5, with a possible D match to TRBD2 (6 bases). Trimming removed 2 bases from V and 7 bases from J, with 14 bases in between. The germline CDR1 and CDR2 sequences are MDHEN and SYDVKM. The CDR3 is 14 residues long. The CDR3 DNA follows: TGTGCCAGCAGTTTAAGTGGAGGGTCGGGGACCCAGTACTTC. As protein: CASSLSGGSGTQYF.

This clonotype was observed a handful of times. DNA for the CDR3: TGCAGTGCTAGAGATGGAGGAGAATATCAGCCCCAGCATTTT. This encodes CSARDGGEYQPQHF. J is TRBJ1-5 and V is TRBV20-1, with no clear D. The CDR3 covers 14 residues. Trimming stripped 0 bases from V and 5 bases from J, with 11 bases between. The germline V gene encodes CDR1 DFQATT and CDR2 SNEGSKA (reference sequence).

The chain recombines TRBV21-1 with TRBJ2-7; the listed D gene, TRBD2, was not tested against the DNA. TRBV21-1 has pseudogene status. The CDR3 is made up of 15 amino acids. The CDR3 loop reads CASSKRTSGSSEQYF. The CDR3 region has the DNA TGTGCCAGCAGCAAAAGGACTAGCGGGAGCTCCGAGCAGTACTTC.

The chain links TRBV6-2 or TRBV6-3 to TRBJ2-2; TRBD2 matches at 15 bases. With 4 bases clipped from V and 4 bases from J, the junction kept 1 base outside the gene matches. This CDR3 has 16 residues. The germline CDR1 and CDR2 sequences are MNHEY and SVGEGT. The chain's CDR3 is CASSWTSGRATGELFF. The CDR3 DNA sequence: TGTGCCAGCAGTTGGACTAGCGGGAGGGCCACCGGGGAGCTGTTTTTT.

This chain joins TRBV15 and TRBJ2-1, with 12 nucleotides matching TRBD2. V shed 1 base, J shed 7 bases, and the junction held 5 bases outside the gene matches. In germline, CDR1 is LNHNV, CDR2 YYDKDF (reference sequence). The CDR3 loop spans 16 amino acids. Here the CDR3 DNA reads TGTGCCACCAGCAGAGTGGGGACTAGCGGGCTTAATGAGCAGTTCTTC. Residues: CATSRVGTSGLNEQFF.

This rearrangement joins TRBV7-3 to TRBJ2-3; unclear D gene. CDR1 is SGHTA and CDR2 is FQGTGA in the germline V gene. The CDR3 is made up of 13 amino acids. V was trimmed by 3 bases and J by 6 bases, leaving 10 bases between them. For the CDR3, the DNA is TGTGCCAGCAGCTTTGCGGTAGCCGATACGCAGTATTTT. Encoded protein: CASSFAVADTQYF.